This entry lists 21 T cell receptor beta chains sequenced from one sample in a study of blood T cell repertoires in COVID-19. The method was immunoSEQ multiplex PCR; TCRdb's version includes in-frame clones alone and lacks a portion of them. This sample yields 240,000 or so clones, of which 70% to 90% are seen a single time; about 1% belongs to the top ten. Material: PBMCs or T cells enriched from blood (not recorded which). The source of these receptors is a man in his fifties who had been exposed to COVID-19.

The genes are TRBV2 and TRBJ1-6, with D maybe TRBD1 (5 bases). V dropped 3 bases and J dropped 7 bases, with 13 bases sitting between them. The CDR3 runs to 15 residues. CDR1 is SNHLY, CDR2 FYNNEI, per germline. This CDR3 reads CASSELGTLNSPLHF. As DNA, the CDR3 is TGTGCCAGCAGTGAGCTGGGGACTCTCAATTCACCCCTCCACTTT.

This clone occurred once. The CDR3 DNA reads TGTGCCAGCAGCTTAGTCCCCCGGGGAGGGGCAGATACGCAGTATTTT. Residues: CASSLVPRGGADTQYF. V is TRBV7-6 and J is TRBJ2-3, with 7 bases lining up with TRBD2. The CDR3 length is 16 residues. Unmatched junction bases numbered 8, after V lost 1 base and J lost 4 bases. Germline assignment: CDR1 SGHVS and CDR2 FNYEAQ. Complete variable domain (other parts from reference TRBV7-6 and TRBJ2-3): GAGVSQSPRYKVTKRGQDVALRCDPISGHVSLYWYRQALGQGPEFLTYFNYEAQQDKSGLPNDRFSAERPEGSISTLTIQRTEQRDSAMYRCASSLVPRGGADTQYFGPGTRLTVL.

This clone was counted a single time. The rearrangement links TRBV18 to TRBJ1-1; D uncertain. The CDR3 extends over 14 amino acids. Looked up from germline, CDR1 is KGHSH and CDR2 is LQKENI. Deletions cut 6 bases from V and 1 base from J, with 12 bases between. CDR3 sequence reads: CASSPAAGNTEAFF. In DNA, the CDR3 is TGTGCCAGCTCGCCGGCTGCAGGGAACACTGAAGCTTTCTTT.

The DNA for the CDR3 is TGTGCCAGCAGCGCGAAAGATATTGGCTATTGGGGGCATGGCTACACCTTC. Translated: CASSAKDIGYWGHGYTF. The chain recombines TRBV9 with TRBJ1-2, with a tentative D call TRBD1 (6 bases). The CDR3 contains 17 residues. In germline, CDR1 is SGDLS, CDR2 YYNGEE. V lost 3 bases, J lost 6 bases, and 24 bases lay in between. The full variable domain, its missing parts supplied by reference TRBV9 and TRBJ1-2, is DSGVTQTPKHLITATGQRVTLRCSPRSGDLSVYWYQQSLDQGLQFLIQYYNGEERAKGNILERFSAQQFPDLHSELNLSSLELGDSALYFCASSAKDIGYWGHGYTFGSGTRLTVV.

Written as DNA, the CDR3 is TGTGCCAGCAGTTTTGCGGGGCTTCAGCCCCAGCATTTT. It yields the protein CASSFAGLQPQHF. The rearrangement uses TRBV28 and TRBJ1-5, with D possibly matching TRBD1 (5 bases). Germline CDR1 MDHEN, CDR2 SYDVKM. Trimming took 3 bases from V and 6 from J, leaving 9 bases between them. The CDR3 is 13 amino acids.

The chain joins TRBV28 to TRBJ2-3, with 9 bases that match TRBD2. Per germline, CDR1 MDHEN and CDR2 SYDVKM. Trimming cost V 0 bases and J 3 bases; bases outside gene matches: 10. This CDR3 contains 18 residues. CDR3 sequence reads: CASSLWAGGPVTTDTQYF. In DNA form, the CDR3 reads TGTGCCAGCAGTTTATGGGCGGGGGGGCCCGTTACGACAGATACGCAGTATTTT.

The genes are TRBV3-1 (or the pseudogene TRBV3-2) and TRBJ1-2; 9 nucleotides agree with TRBD1. V lost 4 bases, J lost 3 bases, and 3 bases stayed unmatched. Germline V gene sequence: CDR1 LGHDT, CDR2 YNNKEL (reference sequence). This CDR3 contains 14 residues. The CDR3 DNA reads TGTGCCAGCAGCCGCGGACAGGGGCACTATGGCTACACCTTC. As protein: CASSRGQGHYGYTF.

The V and J genes are TRBV18 and TRBJ2-1; 9 positions agree with TRBD2. CDR3 size: 15 residues. The V and J ends lost 1 base and 2 bases, in that order; junction bases with no gene match: 0. The germline V gene encodes CDR1 KGHSH and CDR2 LQKENI. CDR3 protein: CASSPLAGAYNEQFF. CDR3 DNA: TGTGCCAGCTCACCACTAGCGGGAGCCTACAATGAGCAGTTCTTC. The entire variable domain, with the rest obtained from reference TRBV18 and TRBJ2-1, is as follows: NAGVMQNPRHLVRRRGQEARLRCSPMKGHSHVYWYRQLPEEGLKFMVYLQKENIIDESGMPKERFSAEFPKEGPSILRIQQVVRGDSAAYFCASSPLAGAYNEQFFGPGTRLTVL.

The chain uses TRBV11-3 and TRBJ2-5; 8 bases are a match to TRBD1. The CDR3 contains 14 residues. V shed 5 bases and J 5 bases; nucleotides not matched to a gene: 7. Germline CDR1 reads SGHNT; CDR2 reads YENEEA. CDR3 nucleotide sequence: TGTGCCAGCAGCCCCATGACAGGGGTTGAGACCCAGTACTTC. The encoded protein is CASSPMTGVETQYF.

The rearrangement links TRBV5-6 to TRBJ2-7; TRBD1 agrees at 9 bases. CDR3 length: 16 amino acids. CDR1 SGHDT and CDR2 YYEEEE come from the germline V gene. V shed 5 bases, J shed 5 bases, and the junction held 14 bases outside the gene matches. The CDR3 region has the DNA TGTGCCAGCAGTTTCATACCGGGACAGGGATCTAACGAGCAGTACTTC. It translates to CASSFIPGQGSNEQYF.

The gene calls are TRBV7-9 and TRBJ1-1; 9 bases match TRBD1. The junction had 7 bases not matched to a gene; V was cut back by 5 bases and J by 3 bases. CDR1 and CDR2 (germline): SEHNR, FQNEAQ (reference sequence). This CDR3 comprises 15 residues. The CDR3 loop reads CASSQQGAVDTEAFF. DNA for the CDR3: TGTGCCAGCAGCCAACAGGGGGCGGTTGACACTGAAGCTTTCTTT.

This rearrangement joins TRBV5-6 to TRBJ1-1; D may be TRBD1 (6 bases). Germline assignment: CDR1 SGHDT and CDR2 YYEEEE. The CDR3 covers 14 residues. V was shortened by 1 base and J by 1 base, with 8 bases between the two germline ends. The CDR3, as DNA: TGTGCCAGCAGCTTGTGGGGGCCGAACACTGAAGCTTTCTTT. This encodes CASSLWGPNTEAFF.

This chain joins TRBV27 and TRBJ2-2; D gene ambiguous. V lost 4 bases and J 4 bases, leaving 7 bases between the germline ends. The V gene's germline CDR1 is MNHEY and CDR2 SMNVEV (reference sequence). This CDR3 contains 13 residues. The CDR3 protein is CASSWQATGELFF. CDR3 DNA sequence: TGTGCCAGCAGTTGGCAGGCCACCGGGGAGCTGTTTTTT.

The gene calls are TRBV6-5 and TRBJ1-2, with D uncertain. The CDR3 spans 12 residues. Trimming removed 5 bases at V and 7 bases at J, with 11 bases between. In germline, CDR1 is MNHEY, CDR2 SVGAGI. The CDR3 DNA follows: TGTGCCAGCAGTCCCCTCCTCGGTGGCTACACCTTC. As protein: CASSPLLGGYTF.

The chain has TRBV18 and TRBJ1-1; D ambiguous. CDR1 is KGHSH and CDR2 is LQKENI in the germline V gene. Trimming took off 3 bases at V and 5 bases at J, with 7 bases between the two ends. This CDR3 contains 12 residues. DNA of the CDR3: TGTGCCAGCTCACCGAGGGAAACTGAAGCTTTCTTT. Its protein product is CASSPRETEAFF.

This clone was seen a handful of times. This rearrangement joins TRBV5-1 to TRBJ1-2; D uncertain. The CDR3 totals 15 residues. Germline assignment: CDR1 SGHRS and CDR2 YFSETQ. The V end lost 0 bases, the J end lost 3 bases, and 12 bases lay between the germline ends. The CDR3 loop is CASSLGPGVDYGYTF. CDR3 nucleotide sequence: TGCGCCAGCAGCTTGGGTCCGGGAGTCGACTATGGCTACACCTTC.

This clone was counted a single time. The J gene is TRBJ2-7, the V gene TRBV5-1; D might be TRBD1 (5 bases). V lost 4 bases and J 0 bases, leaving 11 bases between the germline ends. Germline CDR1 and CDR2: SGHRS and YFSETQ. The CDR3 has 14 residues. The CDR3 DNA reads as TGCGCCAGCAGCCCACAGGTAGGCTCCTACGAGCAGTACTTC. Translation: CASSPQVGSYEQYF. Variable domain in full (rest from reference TRBV5-1 and TRBJ2-7): KAGVTQTPRYLIKTRGQQVTLSCSPISGHRSVSWYQQTPGQGLQFLFEYFSETQRNKGNFPGRFSGRQFSNSRSEMNVSTLELGDSALYLCASSPQVGSYEQYFGPGTRLTVT.

This chain connects TRBV18 to TRBJ1-1; maybe TRBD1 (5 bases). The CDR3 totals 12 residues. CDR1 KGHSH and CDR2 LQKENI come from the germline V gene. Trimming cost V 0 bases and J 8 bases, with 7 bases left between them. The CDR3 region is CASSPPRTEAFF. CDR3 nucleotide sequence: TGTGCCAGCTCACCACCTAGGACAGAAGCTTTCTTT.

The DNA for the CDR3 is TGTGCCGGGGGCGTGTCCCTCTACGAGCAGTACGTC. Residues: CAGGVSLYEQYV. V is TRBV2 and J is TRBJ2-7; tentatively, D is TRBD1 (6 bases). This CDR3 spans 12 amino acids. Germline assignment: CDR1 SNHLY and CDR2 FYNNEI. Trimming pared 11 bases from V and 3 bases from J, leaving 14 bases between.

The chain has TRBV18 and TRBJ2-5; 9 bases are a match to TRBD1. Per the germline V gene, CDR1 is KGHSH and CDR2 is LQKENI. With 1 base clipped from V and 6 bases from J, the junction kept 15 bases outside the gene matches. The CDR3 has 18 residues. CDR3 in DNA: TGTGCCAGCTCACCACGGGGTTGGACAGGGGAACAAGAAAAGACCCAGTACTTC. Protein product: CASSPRGWTGEQEKTQYF. Supplemented by reference TRBV18 and TRBJ2-5, the full variable domain reads NAGVMQNPRHLVRRRGQEARLRCSPMKGHSHVYWYRQLPEEGLKFMVYLQKENIIDESGMPKERFSAEFPKEGPSILRIQQVVRGDSAAYFCASSPRGWTGEQEKTQYFGPGTRLLVL.

V and J are TRBV12-3 or TRBV12-4 and TRBJ2-1; no reliable D call. The length of the CDR3 is 13 residues. V dropped 8 bases and J dropped 4 bases, with 12 bases sitting between them. CDR3 nucleotide sequence: TGTGCCAGCGGAGTCTCGGTTTACAATGAGCAGTTCTTC. Its protein product is CASGVSVYNEQFF.